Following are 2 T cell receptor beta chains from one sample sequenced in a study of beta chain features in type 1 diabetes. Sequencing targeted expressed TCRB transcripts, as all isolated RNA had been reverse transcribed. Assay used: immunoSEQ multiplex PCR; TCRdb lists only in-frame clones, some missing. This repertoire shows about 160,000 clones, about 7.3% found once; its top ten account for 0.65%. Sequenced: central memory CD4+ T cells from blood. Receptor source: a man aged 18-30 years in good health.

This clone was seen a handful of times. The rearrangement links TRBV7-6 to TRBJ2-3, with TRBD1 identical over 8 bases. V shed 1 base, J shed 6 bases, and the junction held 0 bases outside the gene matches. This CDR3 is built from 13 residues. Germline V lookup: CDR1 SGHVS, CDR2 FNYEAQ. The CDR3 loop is CASSLGQGDTQYF. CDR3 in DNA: TGTGCCAGCAGCTTAGGACAGGGGGATACGCAGTATTTT.

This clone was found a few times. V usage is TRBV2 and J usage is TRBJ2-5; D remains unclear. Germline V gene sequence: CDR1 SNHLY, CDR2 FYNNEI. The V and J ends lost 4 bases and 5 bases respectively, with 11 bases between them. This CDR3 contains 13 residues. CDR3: CASSGEALETQYF. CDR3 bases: TGTGCCAGCAGTGGTGAGGCCTTGGAGACCCAGTACTTC.